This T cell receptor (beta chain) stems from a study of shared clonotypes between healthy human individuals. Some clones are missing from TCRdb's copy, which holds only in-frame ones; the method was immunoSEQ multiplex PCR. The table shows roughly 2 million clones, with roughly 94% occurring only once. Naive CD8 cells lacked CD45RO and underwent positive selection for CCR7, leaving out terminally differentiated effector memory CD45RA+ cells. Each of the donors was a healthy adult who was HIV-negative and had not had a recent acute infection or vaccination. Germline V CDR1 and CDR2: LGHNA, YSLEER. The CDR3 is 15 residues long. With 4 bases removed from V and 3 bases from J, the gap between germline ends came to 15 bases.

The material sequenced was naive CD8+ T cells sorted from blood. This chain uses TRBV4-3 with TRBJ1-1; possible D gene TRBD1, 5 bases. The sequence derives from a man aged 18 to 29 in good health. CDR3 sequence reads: CASSRWGTGDTEAFF. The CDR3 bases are TGCGCCAGCAGCCGTTGGGGGACGGGGGACACTGAAGCTTTCTTT.